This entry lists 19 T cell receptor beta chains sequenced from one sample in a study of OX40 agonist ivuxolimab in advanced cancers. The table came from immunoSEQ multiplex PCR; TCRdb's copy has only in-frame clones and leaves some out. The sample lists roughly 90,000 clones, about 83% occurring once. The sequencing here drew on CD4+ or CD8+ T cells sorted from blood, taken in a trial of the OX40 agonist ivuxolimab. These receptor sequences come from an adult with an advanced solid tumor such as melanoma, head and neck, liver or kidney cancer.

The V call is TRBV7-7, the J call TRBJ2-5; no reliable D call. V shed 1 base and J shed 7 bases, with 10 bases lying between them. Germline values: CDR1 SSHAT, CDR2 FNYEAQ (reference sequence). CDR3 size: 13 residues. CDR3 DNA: TGTGCCAGCAGCTTAGAGCGCCGTGGGACCCAGTACTTC. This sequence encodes CASSLERRGTQYF.

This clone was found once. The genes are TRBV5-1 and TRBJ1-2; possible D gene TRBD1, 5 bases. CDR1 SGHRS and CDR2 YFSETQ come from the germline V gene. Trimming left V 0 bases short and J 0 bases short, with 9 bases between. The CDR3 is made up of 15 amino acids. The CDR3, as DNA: TGCGCCAGCAGCTTGGCGACAGTTTCTAACTATGGCTACACCTTC. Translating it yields CASSLATVSNYGYTF. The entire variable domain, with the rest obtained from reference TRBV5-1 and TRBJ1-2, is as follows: KAGVTQTPRYLIKTRGQQVTLSCSPISGHRSVSWYQQTPGQGLQFLFEYFSETQRNKGNFPGRFSGRQFSNSRSEMNVSTLELGDSALYLCASSLATVSNYGYTFGSGTRLTVV.

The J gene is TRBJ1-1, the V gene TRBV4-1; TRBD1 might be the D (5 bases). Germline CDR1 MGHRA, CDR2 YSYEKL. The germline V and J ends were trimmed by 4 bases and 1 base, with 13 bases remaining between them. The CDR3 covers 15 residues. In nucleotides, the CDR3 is TGCGCCAGCAGCCCGGGGCCCAGGAGGAACACTGAAGCTTTCTTT. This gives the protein CASSPGPRRNTEAFF.

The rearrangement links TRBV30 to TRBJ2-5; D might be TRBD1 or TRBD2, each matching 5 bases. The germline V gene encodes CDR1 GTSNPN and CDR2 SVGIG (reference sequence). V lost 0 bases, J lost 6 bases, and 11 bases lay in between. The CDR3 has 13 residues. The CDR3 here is CAWSVEGPQTQYF. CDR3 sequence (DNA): TGTGCCTGGAGTGTAGAGGGGCCCCAGACCCAGTACTTC.

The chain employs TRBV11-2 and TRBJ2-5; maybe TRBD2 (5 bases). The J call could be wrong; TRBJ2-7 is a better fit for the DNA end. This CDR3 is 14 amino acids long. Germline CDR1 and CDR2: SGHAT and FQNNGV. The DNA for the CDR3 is TGTGCCAGCAGCCCATGGACTGGCTCCTACGAGCAGTACTTC. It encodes CASSPWTGSYEQYF.

The CDR3 protein is CASSLGLAGATGELFF. As DNA, the CDR3 is TGTGCCAGCAGCTTGGGACTAGCGGGGGCAACCGGGGAGCTGTTTTTT. This chain joins TRBV7-3 and TRBJ2-2, with TRBD2 matching 14 bases. The germline gives CDR1 SGHTA, CDR2 FQGTGA. V dropped 3 bases and J dropped 5; count of bases not matched to a gene: 2. This CDR3 contains 16 residues. Variable domain in full (rest from reference TRBV7-3 and TRBJ2-2): GAGVSQTPSNKVTEKGKYVELRCDPISGHTALYWYRQSLGQGPEFLIYFQGTGAADDSGLPNDRFFAVRPEGSVSTLKIQRTERGDSAVYLCASSLGLAGATGELFFGEGSRLTVL.

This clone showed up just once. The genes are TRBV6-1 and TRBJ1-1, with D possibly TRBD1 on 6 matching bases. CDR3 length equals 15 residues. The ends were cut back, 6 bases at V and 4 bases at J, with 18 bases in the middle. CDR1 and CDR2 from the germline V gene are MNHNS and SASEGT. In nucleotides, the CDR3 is TGTGCCAGCAGCGAATTCTACGGAGGGGGCACTGAAGCTTTCTTT. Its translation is CASSEFYGGGTEAFF.

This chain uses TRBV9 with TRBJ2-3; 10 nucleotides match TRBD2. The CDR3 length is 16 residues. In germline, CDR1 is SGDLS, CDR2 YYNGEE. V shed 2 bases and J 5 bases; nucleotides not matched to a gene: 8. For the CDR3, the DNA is TGTGCCAGCAGCGTCCAAGCGGGGGGGGCGCTAGATACGCAGTATTTT. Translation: CASSVQAGGALDTQYF.

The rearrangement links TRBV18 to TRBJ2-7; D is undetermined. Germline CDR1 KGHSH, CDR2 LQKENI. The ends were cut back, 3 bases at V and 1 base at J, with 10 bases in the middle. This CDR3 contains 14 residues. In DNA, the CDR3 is TGTGCCAGCTCACCTGGACGGCGTTCCTACGAGCAGTACTTC. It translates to CASSPGRRSYEQYF.

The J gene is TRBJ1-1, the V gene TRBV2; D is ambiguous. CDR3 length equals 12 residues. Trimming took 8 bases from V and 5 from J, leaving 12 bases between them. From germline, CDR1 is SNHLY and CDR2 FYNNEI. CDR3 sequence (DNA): TGTGCCAGCGTGGATGTGGGAACTGAAGCTTTCTTT. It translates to CASVDVGTEAFF.

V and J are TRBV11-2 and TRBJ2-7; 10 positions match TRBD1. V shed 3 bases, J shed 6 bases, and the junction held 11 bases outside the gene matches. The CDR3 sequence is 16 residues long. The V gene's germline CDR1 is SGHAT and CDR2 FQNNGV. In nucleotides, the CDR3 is TGTGCCAGCAGCTTGAAGAGGACAGGGGGACTTGGCGAGCAGTACTTC. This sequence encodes CASSLKRTGGLGEQYF.

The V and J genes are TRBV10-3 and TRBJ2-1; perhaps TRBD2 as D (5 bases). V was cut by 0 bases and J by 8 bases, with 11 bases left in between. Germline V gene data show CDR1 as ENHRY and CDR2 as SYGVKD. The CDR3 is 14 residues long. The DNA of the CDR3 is TGTGCCATCAGTGAGTCGAGACGGGGAGATGAGCAGTTCTTC. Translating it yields CAISESRRGDEQFF.

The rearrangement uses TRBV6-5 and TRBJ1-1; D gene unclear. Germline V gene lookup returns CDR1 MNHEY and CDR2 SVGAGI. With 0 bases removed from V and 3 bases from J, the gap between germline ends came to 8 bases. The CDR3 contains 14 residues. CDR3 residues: CASSYSGRYTEAFF. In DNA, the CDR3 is TGTGCCAGCAGTTACTCGGGCAGGTACACTGAAGCTTTCTTT.

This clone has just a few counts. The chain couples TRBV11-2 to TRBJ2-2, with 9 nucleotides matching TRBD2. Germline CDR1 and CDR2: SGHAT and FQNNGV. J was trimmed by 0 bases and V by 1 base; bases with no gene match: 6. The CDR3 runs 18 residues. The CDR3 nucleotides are TGTGCCAGCAGCTTAGGAGCGGGAGGTACGGCGAACACCGGGGAGCTGTTTTTT. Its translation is CASSLGAGGTANTGELFF.

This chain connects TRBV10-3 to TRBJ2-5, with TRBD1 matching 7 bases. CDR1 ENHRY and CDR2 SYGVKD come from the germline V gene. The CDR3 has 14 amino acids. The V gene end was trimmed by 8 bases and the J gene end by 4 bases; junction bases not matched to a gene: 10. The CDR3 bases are TGTGCCATCCGGACAGGAGGACGTCGAGAGACCCAGTACTTC. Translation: CAIRTGGRRETQYF.

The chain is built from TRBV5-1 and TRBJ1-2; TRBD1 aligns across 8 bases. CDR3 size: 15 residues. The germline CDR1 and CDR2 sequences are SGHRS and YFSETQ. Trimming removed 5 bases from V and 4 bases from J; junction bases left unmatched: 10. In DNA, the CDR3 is TGCGCCAGCAGGGCTGGACAGGGCCCCTTCTATGGCTACACCTTC. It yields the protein CASRAGQGPFYGYTF.

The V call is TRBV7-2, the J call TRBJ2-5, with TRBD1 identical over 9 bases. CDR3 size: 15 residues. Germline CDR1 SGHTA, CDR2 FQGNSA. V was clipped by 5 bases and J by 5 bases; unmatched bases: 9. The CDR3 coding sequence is TGTGCCAGCAGCATGGACAGGGGCGGAAAGGAGACCCAGTACTTC. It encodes CASSMDRGGKETQYF.

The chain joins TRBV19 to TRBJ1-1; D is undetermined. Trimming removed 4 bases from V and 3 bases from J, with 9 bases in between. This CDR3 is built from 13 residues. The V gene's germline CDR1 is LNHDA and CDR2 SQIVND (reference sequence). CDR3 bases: TGTGCCAGTAGTAGTACCGTAGACACTGAAGCTTTCTTT. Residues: CASSSTVDTEAFF.

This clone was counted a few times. For the CDR3, the DNA is TGTGCCTCCAATCCGGGACCCAGCGCCGATACGCAGTATTTT. This codes for CASNPGPSADTQYF. The chain uses TRBV7-3 and TRBJ2-3; D could derive from TRBD1 or TRBD2 (5 bases each). Trimming removed 11 bases from V and 6 bases from J, with 21 bases in between. Looked up from germline, CDR1 is SGHTA and CDR2 is FQGTGA. The CDR3 length is 14 residues.